A single sample gave rise to the 21 T cell receptor beta chains below, sequenced in a study of blood T cell repertoires in COVID-19. Measured with immunoSEQ multiplex PCR; TCRdb has only the in-frame clones, and not every one. Of about 250,000 clones listed, around 82% are singletons. Sequenced: peripheral blood. These receptors all come from an elderly woman with active or convalescent COVID-19.

V is TRBV19 and J is TRBJ2-5; 7 bases line up with TRBD1. From germline, CDR1 is LNHDA and CDR2 SQIVND (reference sequence). This CDR3 has 15 residues. Trimming at V came to 2 bases and at J to 4 bases, leaving 7 bases not matched to a gene. CDR3 sequence: CASSIRTGRRETQYF. The CDR3 DNA is TGTGCCAGTAGTATAAGGACAGGTAGGAGAGAGACCCAGTACTTC.

The chain carries TRBV7-9 and TRBJ2-3; tentatively, D is TRBD1 (5 bases). CDR1 is SEHNR and CDR2 is FQNEAQ in the germline V gene (reference sequence). V shed 3 bases and J shed 2 bases, with 12 bases lying between them. This CDR3 comprises 15 residues. CDR3 sequence (DNA): TGTGCCAGCAGCTTGGGCAGGGCACTCACAGATACGCAGTATTTT. Amino acid sequence: CASSLGRALTDTQYF.

The rearrangement links TRBV15 to TRBJ2-7; 10 bases fit TRBD1. The CDR3 length is 17 residues. Trimming cost V 5 bases and J 7 bases; bases outside gene matches: 17. CDR1 and CDR2 from the germline V gene are LNHNV and YYDKDF (reference sequence). The CDR3 nucleotides read TGTGCCACCAGCGCAAGACAGGGGGCTATACTCGGAGGGGAGCAGTACTTC. This codes for CATSARQGAILGGEQYF.

In this sample, this clone turned up a few times. The rearrangement uses TRBV7-8 and TRBJ1-1, with 8 nucleotides matching TRBD1. Germline V gene data show CDR1 as SGHVS and CDR2 as FQNEAQ. V shed 1 base, J shed 4 bases, and the junction held 14 bases outside the gene matches. CDR3 size: 18 residues. In DNA, the CDR3 is TGTGCCAGCAGCTTAGTCCCCGGGACAGGCGGAAGGAGCACTGAAGCTTTCTTT. Protein product: CASSLVPGTGGRSTEAFF.

The chain uses TRBV4-1 and TRBJ2-3; 9 bases are shared with TRBD2. In germline, CDR1 is MGHRA, CDR2 YSYEKL. This CDR3 has 19 residues. The V and J ends lost 0 bases and 3 bases, in that order; junction bases with no gene match: 13. The CDR3 here is CASSQELGGRAQRTDTQYF. The CDR3, as DNA: TGCGCCAGCAGCCAAGAGTTAGGCGGGAGGGCCCAGAGAACAGATACGCAGTATTTT.

This clone was seen once. V and J are TRBV18 and TRBJ1-5; 7 bases fit TRBD1. Germline V gene lookup returns CDR1 KGHSH and CDR2 LQKENI. V gave up 4 bases and J gave up 2 bases; unmatched junction bases: 2. The CDR3 spans 14 residues. This CDR3 reads CASSQGTGNQPQHF. The CDR3 DNA follows: TGTGCCAGCTCACAGGGGACAGGCAATCAGCCCCAGCATTTT.

This clone showed up just a few times. The chain recombines TRBV5-1 with TRBJ1-1; D is ambiguous. The CDR3 extends over 13 amino acids. V was cut by 1 base and J by 7 bases, with 11 bases left in between. CDR1 and CDR2 from the germline V gene are SGHRS and YFSETQ. The CDR3 sequence is CASSLLTVSEAFF. CDR3 coding DNA: TGCGCCAGCAGCTTGTTAACAGTCAGTGAAGCTTTCTTT.

This clone was recorded only once. The CDR3 DNA sequence: TGTGCCTGGAGGGGGACAGCCCAAGGTTCGTTAGAGACCCAGTACTTC. Protein product: CAWRGTAQGSLETQYF. The J gene is TRBJ2-5, the V gene TRBV30; 7 bases are a match to TRBD1. V gave up 3 bases and J gave up 4 bases; unmatched junction bases: 14. There are 16 residues in the CDR3. Germline CDR1 reads GTSNPN; CDR2 reads SVGIG (reference sequence).

A single count supports this clone. The J gene is TRBJ2-4, the V gene TRBV28; perhaps TRBD1 as D (6 bases). The V and J ends lost 2 bases and 2 bases respectively, with 10 bases between them. Germline V gives CDR1 MDHEN, CDR2 SYDVKM. The length of the CDR3 is 15 residues. The CDR3 loop reads CASSLLTGTKNIQYF. CDR3 DNA sequence: TGTGCCAGCAGTTTACTGACAGGTACCAAAAACATTCAGTACTTC.

This clone was counted only a few times. The chain employs TRBV5-1 and TRBJ2-3; 8 nucleotides match TRBD1. The CDR3 totals 14 residues. Trimming took 7 bases from V and 0 from J; bases not matched to a gene: 4. Germline V gene lookup returns CDR1 SGHRS and CDR2 YFSETQ. CDR3 amino acids: CASGYRGSTDTQYF. The CDR3 bases are TGCGCCAGCGGATACAGGGGGAGCACAGATACGCAGTATTTT.

This clone was counted once. The junction differs from germline at one of its ends, possibly a read error. This chain joins TRBV18 and TRBJ2-5; 11 nucleotides agree with TRBD1. CDR3 size: 14 residues. Germline CDR1 reads KGHSH; CDR2 reads LQKENI. Written as DNA, the CDR3 is TGTGCCAGCTCACCGGGACAGGGGGGAGAGATCCAGTACTTC. Its translation: CASSPGQGGEIQYF. Looking up the rest from reference TRBV18 and TRBJ2-5 gives the full variable domain: NAGVMQNPRHLVRRRGQEARLRCSPMKGHSHVYWYRQLPEEGLKFMVYLQKENIIDESGMPKERFSAEFPKEGPSILRIQQVVRGDSAAYFCASSPGQGGEIQYFGPGTRLLVL.

The rearrangement joins TRBV5-1 to TRBJ1-2; 7 positions agree with TRBD1. CDR3 length: 15 residues. V was pared by 0 bases and J by 4 bases, with 6 bases of the junction left unmatched. The V gene's germline CDR1 is SGHRS and CDR2 YFSETQ. CDR3 in amino acids: CASSLDPGQIYGYTF. The DNA of the CDR3 is TGCGCCAGCAGCTTGGATCCGGGACAGATCTATGGCTACACCTTC.

The V gene is TRBV12-5, the J gene TRBJ2-2; unclear D gene. The CDR3 extends over 14 amino acids. CDR1 and CDR2 (germline): LGHNT, FRNRAP. V lost 1 base and J lost 3, with 6 bases in between. CDR3 coding DNA: TGTGCTAGTGGTTTGGGAGACTACACCGGGGAGCTGTTTTTT. This gives the protein CASGLGDYTGELFF.

CDR3 DNA sequence: TGTGCCAGTAGTATGATACAGGGCAGCAATCAGCCCCAGCATTTT. Protein product: CASSMIQGSNQPQHF. The chain recombines TRBV19 with TRBJ1-5; D possibly corresponds to TRBD1 (6 bases). This CDR3 region has 15 residues. The V gene lost 3 bases and the J gene lost 1 base, with 10 bases spanning the gap. Germline CDR1 is LNHDA and CDR2 is SQIVND (reference sequence).

The chain carries TRBV9 and TRBJ1-3; weak D call: TRBD1 (5 bases). V shed 4 bases and J shed 2 bases, with 10 bases lying between them. Germline V lookup: CDR1 SGDLS, CDR2 YYNGEE. The CDR3 has 14 residues. CDR3 DNA: TGTGCCAGCAGCCCCGGGGGGGCTGGAAACACCATATATTTT. Translating it yields CASSPGGAGNTIYF.

The genes are TRBV21-1 and TRBJ1-5. TRBV21-1 counts as a pseudogene. The CDR3 has 18 amino acids. Here the CDR3 reads CASSNLVLRAVHNQPQHF. The DNA for the CDR3 is TGTGCCAGCAGCAATCTAGTCTTGAGGGCAGTCCACAATCAGCCCCAGCATTTT.

The CDR3 bases are TGTGCCAGCAGCTGGAGGGCACAGGGGTCCACTGAAGCTTTCTTT. This encodes CASSWRAQGSTEAFF. V is TRBV3-1 (or the pseudogene TRBV3-2) and J is TRBJ1-1; 7 bases are a match to TRBD1. The CDR3 has 15 residues. The germline V gene has CDR1 LGHDT and CDR2 YNNKEL (reference sequence). V was clipped by 5 bases and J by 4 bases; unmatched bases: 10.

The chain couples TRBV5-4 to TRBJ2-1; D unclear. Germline V gene lookup returns CDR1 SGHNT and CDR2 YYREEE (reference sequence). This CDR3 region has 16 residues. V dropped 0 bases and J dropped 0 bases, with 10 bases sitting between them. The CDR3 DNA reads TGTGCCAGCAGCTTGGAAGGCGGCAGCTCCTACAATGAGCAGTTCTTC. Encoded protein: CASSLEGGSSYNEQFF.

The chain carries TRBV12-3 or TRBV12-4 and TRBJ1-2; D remains unclear. V was clipped by 1 base and J by 4 bases, with 4 bases between them. The CDR3 spans 12 residues. The CDR3 here is CASSLELYGYTF. CDR3 nucleotides: TGTGCCAGCAGTTTAGAGCTCTATGGCTACACCTTC.

The chain recombines TRBV5-6 with TRBJ1-3; TRBD1 agrees at 9 bases. The V and J ends lost 0 bases and 2 bases, in that order; junction bases with no gene match: 3. This CDR3 has 16 residues. CDR1 is SGHDT and CDR2 is YYEEEE in the germline V gene. CDR3 amino acids: CASSLEDRGAGNTIYF. The DNA for the CDR3 is TGTGCCAGCAGCTTGGAGGACAGGGGTGCTGGAAACACCATATATTTT.

The chain carries TRBV29-1 and TRBJ1-4; D ambiguous. Germline V gene data show CDR1 as SQVTM and CDR2 as ANQGSEA. The CDR3 is 14 residues long. V was cut by 6 bases and J by 7 bases, with 18 bases left in between. The CDR3 region has the DNA TGCAGCGTGGTGGCCGGAGGGAGGGTTGAAAAACTGTTTTTT. Protein product: CSVVAGGRVEKLFF.